This T cell receptor (beta chain) was captured by sequencing in a study of graft-versus-host responses after intestinal transplantation (TCRdb year 2021). Notes on the research overall: The transplants that recipients received were multivisceral, liver-intestinal, or isolated intestinal. Of the roughly 25 intestinal transplant recipients enrolled in the cohort, one of whom was a retransplant, 3 patients without pretransplant specimens were excluded. Samples from a few later patients were sequenced in-house on an Illumina MiSeq with MiXCR processing rather than by the commercial service. To identify alloreactive clones, pre-transplant mixed lymphocyte reaction products were sequenced and compared with unstimulated pre-transplant donor and recipient T cells. Every recipient was given anti-thymocyte globulin induction, followed by roughly 3 years of maintenance tacrolimus and steroids. Donor T cell macrochimerism was defined as a peak of at least 4% donor T cells among recipient peripheral blood mononuclear cells. After intestinal transplantation, graft-versus-host and host-versus-graft alloreactive T cell clones were followed in the graft, circulation and bone marrow using bulk TCR-beta CDR3 sequencing.

Study-wide findings and limitations: In patients with donor T cell macrochimerism, the allografts had high GvH to HvG T cell clonal ratios. The conclusions were limited by the relatively low number and heterogeneity of the intestinal transplant patients. GvH clones were found in recipient bone marrow, and some of the GvH clones appeared earlier in ileal mucosa or blood, which is consistent with an intestinal mucosal origin. Early after transplant, peak levels of circulating GvH clones were found to be associated with declines in HvG clones.

The sample's time point label is to be understood as: cells obtained before transplantation from donor or recipient. Mixed lymphocyte reactions plated around 200,000 CFSE-labeled pre-transplant responders with around 200,000 irradiated violet-dye-labeled stimulators and were cultured for roughly 6 days. Proliferating CD3+CD4+CFSE-low and CD3+CD8+CFSE-low responder cells were FACS-sorted on a BD Influx sorter after the mixed lymphocyte reaction. To prepare the library, the immunoSEQ multiplex PCR assay was applied. In most patients, genomic DNA was isolated using the Qiagen DNeasy Blood and Tissue Kit and sent frozen to Adaptive Biotechnologies for TCR sequencing. Adaptive Biotechnologies carried out high-throughput TCR-beta CDR3 sequencing of genomic DNA for most patients. Regarding the original processing steps: Adaptive's ImmunoSEQ software was the source of the TCR sequencing data for over 15 patients, while a few other patients were processed with MiXCR and VDJtools. CD4 versus CD8 sorting errors were corrected by removing sequences found in both subsets at a frequency ratio below 5:1. CDR3 nucleotide sequences shared between donor and recipient were removed because their origin could not be assigned. To be classed as alloreactive, a clone needed at least 2-fold expansion over unstimulated cells and a minimum CFSE-low frequency of 0.002% (template counts) or 0.001% (read counts). Mappable clones were those detected in sequenced pre-transplant spleen, lymph node, or MLR CFSE-low populations of the donor or recipient. Cumulative frequency of alloreactive clones was calculated as a percentage of all sequences weighted by copy number. Not all clones reach the TCRdb copy of this immuneACCESS table, which keeps in-frame sequences only. Checked studies attribute under half of the gap to unresolved V genes and leave the rest unexplained. V and J calls and clone size are as listed in that table; D and trimming were resolved from the DNA. For this sample there are about 24,000 clones; 35% to 50% appear just once. Of the sample, about 0.66% falls within the top ten clones.

Concerning this clone itself: Base qualities are not recorded, but no much larger clone differs from it by a single base.

CDR1 is given as SGHAT and CDR2 as FQDESV, both from the germline V gene (reference sequence). The CDR3 contains 16 residues, cysteine and phenylalanine counted. Only the CDR3 DNA is retained, 48 bases long and in frame from the first base. From V the trimming removes 1 base and from J it removes 3 bases, while the gene matches leave 8 bases of the junction unaccounted for. The sequencing here drew on alloreactive CD4+ T cells from a mixed lymphocyte reaction culture, taken before intestinal transplant. The meaning of the sample's cell subset or site label: CFSE-low proliferating T cells sorted from roughly 6-day pre-transplant mixed lymphocyte reaction (GvH or HvG direction). The sequence was collected from a human patient who received an intestinal transplant. This sequence uses TRBV11-1 and TRBJ2-7, with 8 central nucleotides matching TRBD2. The sequence in DNA is TGTGCCAGCAGCTTAGTCGGGACTAGTCTTATCTACGAGCAGTACTTC. Its amino acids are CASSLVGTSLIYEQYF.